The 2 T cell receptor beta chains given below trace back to one sample, sequenced in a study of a mutant IDH1 vaccine in newly diagnosed glioma. Documented time point: week 5, during vaccination. Topical imiquimod was applied with each vaccine dose, which held 300 ug of mutant IDH1 20-mer peptide. Their cognate antigens are unknown. Sequenced by immunoSEQ multiplex PCR; TCRdb stores in-frame clones only, minus some. The data contain around 58,000 clones, approximately 82% of them singletons. The specimen was PBMCs, collected from a glioma patient whose treatment included an IDH1 peptide vaccine. The origin of the receptors is a man aged 25-45 years with glioma.

The J gene is TRBJ1-1, the V gene TRBV2; 11 bases map to TRBD1. The CDR3 spans 14 residues. CDR1 SNHLY and CDR2 FYNNEI come from the germline V gene. The V gene end was trimmed by 8 bases and the J gene end by 3 bases; junction bases not matched to a gene: 5. CDR3 protein: CASWTGGFDTEAFF. The CDR3 bases are TGTGCCAGCTGGACAGGGGGCTTTGACACTGAAGCTTTCTTT.

This chain uses TRBV6-5 with TRBJ1-1; 9 bases are a match to TRBD1. There are 13 residues in the CDR3. Germline V gives CDR1 MNHEY, CDR2 SVGAGI. Trimming removed 6 bases from V and 8 bases from J; junction bases left unmatched: 7. DNA of the CDR3: TGTGCCAGCAGACCCGGGACAGGGCGAGAAGCTTTCTTT. Its translation is CASRPGTGREAFF.